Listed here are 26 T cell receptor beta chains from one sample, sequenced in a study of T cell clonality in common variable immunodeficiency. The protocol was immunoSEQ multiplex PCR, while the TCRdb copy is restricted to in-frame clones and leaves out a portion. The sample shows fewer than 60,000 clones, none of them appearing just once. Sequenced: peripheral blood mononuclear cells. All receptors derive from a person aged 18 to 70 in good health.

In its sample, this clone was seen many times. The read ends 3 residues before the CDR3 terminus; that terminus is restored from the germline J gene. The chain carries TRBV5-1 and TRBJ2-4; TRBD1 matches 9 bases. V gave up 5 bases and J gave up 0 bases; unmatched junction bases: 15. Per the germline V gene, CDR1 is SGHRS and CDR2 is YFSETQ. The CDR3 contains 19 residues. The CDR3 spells CASSPNRGRSPLAKNIQYF. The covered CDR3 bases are TGCGCCAGCAGTCCGAACAGGGGGCGATCCCCCTTAGCCAAAAACATT.

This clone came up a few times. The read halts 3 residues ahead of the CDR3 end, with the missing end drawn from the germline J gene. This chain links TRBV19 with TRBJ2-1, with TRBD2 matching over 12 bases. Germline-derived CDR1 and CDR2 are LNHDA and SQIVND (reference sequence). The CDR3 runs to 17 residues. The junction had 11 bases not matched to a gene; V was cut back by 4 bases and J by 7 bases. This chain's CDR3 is CASSTTLTSGSGNEQFF. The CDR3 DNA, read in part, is TGTGCCAGTAGTACGACACTGACTAGCGGGAGTGGGAATGAG.

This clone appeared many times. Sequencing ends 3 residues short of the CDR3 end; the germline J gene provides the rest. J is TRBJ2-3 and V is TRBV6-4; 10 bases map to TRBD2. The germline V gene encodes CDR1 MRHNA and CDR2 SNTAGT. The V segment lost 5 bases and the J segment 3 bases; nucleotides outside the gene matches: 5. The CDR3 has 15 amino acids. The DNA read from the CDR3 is TGTGCCAGCAGTCCCGGGACTAGCGATACAGATACG. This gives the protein CASSPGTSDTDT. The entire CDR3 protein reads CASSPGTSDTDTQYF.

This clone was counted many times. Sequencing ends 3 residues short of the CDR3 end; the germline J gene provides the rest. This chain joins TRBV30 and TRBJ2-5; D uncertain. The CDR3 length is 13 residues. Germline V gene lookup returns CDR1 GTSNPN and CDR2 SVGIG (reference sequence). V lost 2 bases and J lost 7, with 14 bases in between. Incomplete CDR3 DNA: TGTGCCTGGAGTACGTCTAGTTATGGGACC. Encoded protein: CAWSTSSYGT. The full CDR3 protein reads CAWSTSSYGTQYF.

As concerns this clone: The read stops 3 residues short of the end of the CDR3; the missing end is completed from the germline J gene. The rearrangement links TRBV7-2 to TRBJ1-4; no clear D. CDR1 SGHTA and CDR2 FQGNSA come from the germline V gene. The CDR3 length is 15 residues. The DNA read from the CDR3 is TGTGCCAGCACGAAGGGAGGACTATATAATTCACCA. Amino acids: CASTKGGLYNSP. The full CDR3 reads CASTKGGLYNSPLFF.

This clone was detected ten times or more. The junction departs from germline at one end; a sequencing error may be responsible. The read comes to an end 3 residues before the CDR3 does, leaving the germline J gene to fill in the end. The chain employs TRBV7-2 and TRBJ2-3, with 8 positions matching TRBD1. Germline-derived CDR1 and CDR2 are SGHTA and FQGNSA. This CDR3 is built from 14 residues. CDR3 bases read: TGTGCCAGCAGCCTAGCCGGACAGGGAAATACG. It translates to CASSLAGQGNT. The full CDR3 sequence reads CASSLAGQGNTQYF.

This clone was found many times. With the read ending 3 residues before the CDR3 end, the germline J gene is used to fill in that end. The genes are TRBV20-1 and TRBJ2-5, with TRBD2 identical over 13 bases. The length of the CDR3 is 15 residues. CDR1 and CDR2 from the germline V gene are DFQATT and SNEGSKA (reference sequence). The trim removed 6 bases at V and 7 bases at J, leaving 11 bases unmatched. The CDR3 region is CSARRGLAGTATQYF. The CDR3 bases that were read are TGCAGTGCCCGACGGGGACTAGCGGGAACGGCGACC.

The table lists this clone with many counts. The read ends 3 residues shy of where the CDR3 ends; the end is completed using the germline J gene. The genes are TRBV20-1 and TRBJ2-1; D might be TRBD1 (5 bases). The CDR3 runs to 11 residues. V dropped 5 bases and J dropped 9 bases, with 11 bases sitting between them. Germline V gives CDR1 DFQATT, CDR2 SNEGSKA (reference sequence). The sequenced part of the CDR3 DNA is TGCAGTGCTGGGCAGGGCGGTGAG. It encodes CSAGQGGE. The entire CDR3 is CSAGQGGEQFF.

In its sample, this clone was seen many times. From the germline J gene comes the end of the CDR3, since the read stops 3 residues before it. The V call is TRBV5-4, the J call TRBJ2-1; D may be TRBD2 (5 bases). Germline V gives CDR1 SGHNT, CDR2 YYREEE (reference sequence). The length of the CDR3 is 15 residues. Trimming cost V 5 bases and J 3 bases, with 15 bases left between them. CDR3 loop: CASRDGYSGYNEQFF. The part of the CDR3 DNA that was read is TGTGCCAGCAGGGATGGCTACAGCGGCTACAATGAG.

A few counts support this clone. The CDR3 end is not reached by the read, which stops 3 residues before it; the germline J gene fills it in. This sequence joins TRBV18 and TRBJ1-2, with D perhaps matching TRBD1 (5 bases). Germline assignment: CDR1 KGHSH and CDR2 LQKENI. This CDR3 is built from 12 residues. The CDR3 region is CASSKGPHEYTF. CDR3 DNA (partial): TGTGCCAGCTCAAAGGGGCCCCACGAG.

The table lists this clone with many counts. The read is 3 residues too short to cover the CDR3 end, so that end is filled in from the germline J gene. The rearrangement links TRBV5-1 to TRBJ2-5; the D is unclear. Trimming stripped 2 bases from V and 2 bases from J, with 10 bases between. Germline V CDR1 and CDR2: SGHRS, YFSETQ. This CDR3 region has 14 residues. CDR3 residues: CASSFRSLQETQYF. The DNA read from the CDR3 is TGCGCCAGCAGCTTCAGGTCACTTCAAGAGACC.

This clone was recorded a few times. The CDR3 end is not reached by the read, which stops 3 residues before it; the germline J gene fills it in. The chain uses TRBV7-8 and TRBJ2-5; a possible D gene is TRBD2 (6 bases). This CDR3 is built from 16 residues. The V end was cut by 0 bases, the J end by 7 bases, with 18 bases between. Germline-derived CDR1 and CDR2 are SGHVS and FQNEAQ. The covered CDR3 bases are TGTGCCAGCAGCTTAGCTGCGGGGTTGGTCCGGGGGACC. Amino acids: CASSLAAGLVRGT. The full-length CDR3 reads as CASSLAAGLVRGTQYF.

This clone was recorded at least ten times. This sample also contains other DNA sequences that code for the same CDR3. Incomplete CDR3 DNA: TGTGCCTGGAGTGAGGGGGTGGGAAACACC. Protein sequence: CAWSEGVGNT. The entire CDR3 protein is CAWSEGVGNTIYF. The chain employs TRBV30 and TRBJ1-3, with a tentative D call TRBD1 (6 bases). The read comes to an end 3 residues before the CDR3 does, leaving the germline J gene to fill in the end. V lost 1 base and J 4 bases, leaving 8 bases between the germline ends. The CDR3 runs 13 residues. Germline values: CDR1 GTSNPN, CDR2 SVGIG (reference sequence).

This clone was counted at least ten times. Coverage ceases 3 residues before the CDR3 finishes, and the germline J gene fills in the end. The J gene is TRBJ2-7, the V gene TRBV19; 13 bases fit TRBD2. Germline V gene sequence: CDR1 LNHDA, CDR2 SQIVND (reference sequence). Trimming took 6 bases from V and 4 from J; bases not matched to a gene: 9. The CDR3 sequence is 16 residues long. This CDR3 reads CASSEPGLAGSYEQYF. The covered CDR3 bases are TGTGCCAGTAGCGAGCCGGGACTAGCGGGATCATACGAG.

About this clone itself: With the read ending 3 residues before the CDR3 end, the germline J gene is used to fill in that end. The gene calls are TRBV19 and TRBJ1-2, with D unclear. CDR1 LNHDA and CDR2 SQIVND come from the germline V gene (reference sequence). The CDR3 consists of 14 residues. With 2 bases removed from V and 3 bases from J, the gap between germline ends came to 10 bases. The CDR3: CASSILGHDYGYTF. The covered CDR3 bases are TGTGCCAGTAGTATATTAGGGCACGACTATGGC.

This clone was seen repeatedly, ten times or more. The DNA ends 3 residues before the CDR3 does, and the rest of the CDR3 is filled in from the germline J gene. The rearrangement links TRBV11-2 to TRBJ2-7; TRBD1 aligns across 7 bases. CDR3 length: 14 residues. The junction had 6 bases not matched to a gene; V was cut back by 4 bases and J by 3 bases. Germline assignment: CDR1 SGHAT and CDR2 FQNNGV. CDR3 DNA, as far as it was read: TGTGCCAGCAGCTCCCGGGACAGACTCTACGAG. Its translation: CASSSRDRLYE. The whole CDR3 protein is CASSSRDRLYEQYF. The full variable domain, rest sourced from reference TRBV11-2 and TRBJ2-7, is EAGVAQSPRYKIIEKRQSVAFWCNPISGHATLYWYQQILGQGPKLLIQFQNNGVVDDSQLPKDRFSAERLKGVDSTLKIQPAKLEDSAVYLCASSSRDRLYEQYFGPGTRLTVT.

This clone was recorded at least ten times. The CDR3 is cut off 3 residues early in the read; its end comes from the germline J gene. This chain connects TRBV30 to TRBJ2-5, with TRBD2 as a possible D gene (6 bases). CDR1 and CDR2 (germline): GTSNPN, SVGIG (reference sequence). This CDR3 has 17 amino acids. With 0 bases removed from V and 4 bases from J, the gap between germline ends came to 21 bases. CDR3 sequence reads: CAWSVRGGPAGAETQYF. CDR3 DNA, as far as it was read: TGTGCCTGGAGTGTACGGGGAGGCCCCGCGGGCGCAGAGACC. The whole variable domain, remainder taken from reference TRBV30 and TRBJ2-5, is SQTIHQWPATLVQPVGSPLSLECTVEGTSNPNLYWYRQAAGRGLQLLFYSVGIGQISSEVPQNLSASRPQDRQFILSSKKLLLSDSGFYLCAWSVRGGPAGAETQYFGPGTRLLVL.

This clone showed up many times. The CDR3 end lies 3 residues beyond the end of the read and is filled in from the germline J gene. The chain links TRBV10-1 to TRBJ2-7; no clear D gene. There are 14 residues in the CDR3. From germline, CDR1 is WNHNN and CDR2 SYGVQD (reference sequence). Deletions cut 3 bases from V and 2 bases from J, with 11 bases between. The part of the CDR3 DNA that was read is TGCGCCAGCAGTGAAGGAAGCGCCGCCTACGAG. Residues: CASSEGSAAYE. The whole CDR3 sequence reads CASSEGSAAYEQYF.

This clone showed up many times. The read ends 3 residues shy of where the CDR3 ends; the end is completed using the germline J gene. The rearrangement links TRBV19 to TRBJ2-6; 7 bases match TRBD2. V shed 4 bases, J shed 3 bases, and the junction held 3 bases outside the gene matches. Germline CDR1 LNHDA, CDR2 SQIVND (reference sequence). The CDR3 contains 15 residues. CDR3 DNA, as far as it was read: TGTGCCAGTAGTAGGGGGGGAAGTGGGGCCAACGTC. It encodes CASSRGGSGANV. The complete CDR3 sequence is CASSRGGSGANVLTF.

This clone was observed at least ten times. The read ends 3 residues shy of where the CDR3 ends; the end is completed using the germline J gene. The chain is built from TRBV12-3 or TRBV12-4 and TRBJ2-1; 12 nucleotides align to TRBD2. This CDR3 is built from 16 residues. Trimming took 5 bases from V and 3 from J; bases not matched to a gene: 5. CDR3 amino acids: CASSPRLAGDYNEQFF. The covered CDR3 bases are TGTGCCAGCAGTCCACGACTAGCGGGGGACTACAATGAG.

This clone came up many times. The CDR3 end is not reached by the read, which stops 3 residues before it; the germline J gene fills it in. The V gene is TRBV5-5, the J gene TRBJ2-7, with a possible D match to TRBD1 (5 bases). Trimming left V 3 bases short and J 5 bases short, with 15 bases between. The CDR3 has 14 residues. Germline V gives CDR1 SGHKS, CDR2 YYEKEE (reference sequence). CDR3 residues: CASSSWGKRNEQYF. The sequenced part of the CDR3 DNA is TGTGCCAGCAGCTCCTGGGGCAAGAGGAACGAG.

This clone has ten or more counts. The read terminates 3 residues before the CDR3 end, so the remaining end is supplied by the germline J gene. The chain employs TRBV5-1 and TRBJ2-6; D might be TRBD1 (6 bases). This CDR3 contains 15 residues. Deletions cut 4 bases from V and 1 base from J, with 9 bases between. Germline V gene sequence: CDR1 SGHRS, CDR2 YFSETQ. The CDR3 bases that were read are TGCGCCAGCAGCGCAGGACAGTCTGGGGCCAACGTC. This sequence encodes CASSAGQSGANV. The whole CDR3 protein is CASSAGQSGANVLTF.

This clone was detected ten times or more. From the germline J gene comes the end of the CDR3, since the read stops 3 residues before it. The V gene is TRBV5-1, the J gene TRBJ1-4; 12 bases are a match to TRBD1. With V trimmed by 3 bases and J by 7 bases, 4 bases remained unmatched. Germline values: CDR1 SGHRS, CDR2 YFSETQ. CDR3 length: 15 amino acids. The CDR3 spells CASSSGQGAGEKLFF. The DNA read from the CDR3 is TGCGCCAGCAGCTCGGGACAGGGGGCGGGTGAAAAA. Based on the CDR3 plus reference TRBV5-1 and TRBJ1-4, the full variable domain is KAGVTQTPRYLIKTRGQQVTLSCSPISGHRSVSWYQQTPGQGLQFLFEYFSETQRNKGNFPGRFSGRQFSNSRSEMNVSTLELGDSALYLCASSSGQGAGEKLFFGSGTQLSVL.

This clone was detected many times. CDR3: CSARANTWDYPAGSGELFF. The sequenced CDR3 bases are TGCAGTGCTAGAGCTAATACATGGGACTACCCCGCGGGGTCCGGGGAG. The rearrangement joins TRBV20-1 to TRBJ2-2, with TRBD2 matching over 7 bases. The CDR3 end falls 3 residues outside the read, so it is completed with the germline J gene. CDR1 and CDR2 from the germline V gene are DFQATT and SNEGSKA (reference sequence). Germline trimming cut 1 base from V and 6 bases from J; bases unmatched to any gene: 20. This CDR3 comprises 19 residues.

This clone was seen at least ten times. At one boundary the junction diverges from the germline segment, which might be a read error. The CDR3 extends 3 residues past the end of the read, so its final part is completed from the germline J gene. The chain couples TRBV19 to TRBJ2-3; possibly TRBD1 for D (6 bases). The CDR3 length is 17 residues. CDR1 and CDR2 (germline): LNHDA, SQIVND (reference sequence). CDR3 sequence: CASSLDRTAQNTDTQYF. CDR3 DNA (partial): TGTGCCAGTAGTCTAGACCGGACAGCGCAGAACACAGATACG.

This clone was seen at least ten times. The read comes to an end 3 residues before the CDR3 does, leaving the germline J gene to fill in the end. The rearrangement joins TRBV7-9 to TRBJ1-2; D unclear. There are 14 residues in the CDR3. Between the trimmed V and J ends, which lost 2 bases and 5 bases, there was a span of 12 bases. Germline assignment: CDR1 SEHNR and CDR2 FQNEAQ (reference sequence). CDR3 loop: CASSLPPGGYGYTF. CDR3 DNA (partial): TGTGCCAGCAGCTTACCCCCCGGAGGGTATGGC.